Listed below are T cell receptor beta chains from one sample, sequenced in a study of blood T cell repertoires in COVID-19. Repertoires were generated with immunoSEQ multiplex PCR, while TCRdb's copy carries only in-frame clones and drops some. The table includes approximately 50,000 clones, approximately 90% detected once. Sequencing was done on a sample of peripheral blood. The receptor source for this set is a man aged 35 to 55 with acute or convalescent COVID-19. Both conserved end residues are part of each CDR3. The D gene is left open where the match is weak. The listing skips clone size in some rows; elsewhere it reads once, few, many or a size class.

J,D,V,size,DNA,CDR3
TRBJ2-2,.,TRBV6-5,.,TGTGCCAGCAGTTACTCCTCGGGAGTCACCGGGGAGCTGTTTTTT,CASSYSSGVTGELFF
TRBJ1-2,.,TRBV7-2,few,TGTGCCAGCAGCTTAGTACAGGCGTATGGCTACACCTTC,CASSLVQAYGYTF
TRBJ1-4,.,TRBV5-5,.,TGTGCCAGCAGCGAGGGACTTTCAACTAATGAAAAACTGTTTTTT,CASSEGLSTNEKLFF
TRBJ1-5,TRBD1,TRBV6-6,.,TGTGCCAGCAGTCCAAACGCCGTGGGGACAGGGAGCAATCAGCCCCAGCATTTT,CASSPNAVGTGSNQPQHF
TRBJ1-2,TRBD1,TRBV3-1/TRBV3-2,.,TGTGCCAGCAGCCGACAGGGCCGCGAAGGCTACACCTTC,CASSRQGREGYTF
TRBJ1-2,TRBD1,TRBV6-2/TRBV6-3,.,TGTGCCAGCAGTTACCGTGACAGGGATCGCTATGGCTACACCTTC,CASSYRDRDRYGYTF
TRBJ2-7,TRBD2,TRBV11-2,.,TGTGCCAGCAGCTTTATCCGCGGGAGAAATTACGAGCAGTACTTC,CASSFIRGRNYEQYF
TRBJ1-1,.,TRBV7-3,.,TGTGCCAGCAGCTTAGGCGGGACGGGCCAGAACACTGAAGCTTTCTTT,CASSLGGTGQNTEAFF
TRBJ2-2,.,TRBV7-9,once,TGTGCCAGCAGCTTAGTCCTAGGGGGACCCGGGGAGCTGTTTTTT,CASSLVLGGPGELFF
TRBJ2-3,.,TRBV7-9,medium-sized,TGTGCCAGCAGCTTAGGAGGCATAGAAGATACGCAGTATTTT,CASSLGGIEDTQYF
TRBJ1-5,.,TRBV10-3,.,TGTGCCATCAGTGAGTCAACAGCCCATCAGCCCCAGCATTTT,CAISESTAHQPQHF
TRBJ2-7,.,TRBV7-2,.,TGTGCCAGCAGCTTAGCTCTCTACGAGCAGTACTTC,CASSLALYEQYF
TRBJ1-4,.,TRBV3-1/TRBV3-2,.,TGTGCCAGCAGCCAAGATTTGGCGGGGGCGTCCGGGAAACTGTTTTTT,CASSQDLAGASGKLFF
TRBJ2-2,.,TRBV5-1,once,TGCGCCAGCAGCCCGGGACAGAACACCGGGGAGCTGTTTTTT,CASSPGQNTGELFF
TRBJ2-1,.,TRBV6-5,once,TGTGCCACCCGTCCAGACTACTTAAAGGAGCAGTTCTTC,CATRPDYLKEQFF
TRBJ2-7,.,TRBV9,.,TGTGCCAGCAGCGTAGATACAAGCTCCTACGAGCAGTACTTC,CASSVDTSSYEQYF
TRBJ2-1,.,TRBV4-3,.,TGCGCCAGCAGCCGATACACGGGGTACAATGAGCAGTTCTTC,CASSRYTGYNEQFF
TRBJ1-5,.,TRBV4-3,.,TGCGCCAGCAGCCGGACTATTTCGGAGCCCCAGCATTTT,CASSRTISEPQHF